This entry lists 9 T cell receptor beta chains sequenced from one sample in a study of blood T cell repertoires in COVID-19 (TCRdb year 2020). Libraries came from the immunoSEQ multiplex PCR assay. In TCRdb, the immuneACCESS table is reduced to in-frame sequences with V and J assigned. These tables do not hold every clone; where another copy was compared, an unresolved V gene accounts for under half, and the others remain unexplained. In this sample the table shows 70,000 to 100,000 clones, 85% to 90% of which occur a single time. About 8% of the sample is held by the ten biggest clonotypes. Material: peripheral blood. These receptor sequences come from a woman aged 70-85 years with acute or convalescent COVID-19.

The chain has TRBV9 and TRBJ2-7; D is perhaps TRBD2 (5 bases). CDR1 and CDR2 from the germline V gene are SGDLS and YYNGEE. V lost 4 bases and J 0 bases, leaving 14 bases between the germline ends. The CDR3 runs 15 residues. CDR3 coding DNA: TGTGCCAGCAGCCCCGATTTGGGGAGCTCCTACGAGCAGTACTTC. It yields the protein CASSPDLGSSYEQYF.

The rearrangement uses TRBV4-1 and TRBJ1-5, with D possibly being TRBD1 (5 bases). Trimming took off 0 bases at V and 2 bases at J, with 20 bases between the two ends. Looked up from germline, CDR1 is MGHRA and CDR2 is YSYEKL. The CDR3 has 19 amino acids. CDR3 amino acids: CASSQDPAQGFSRNQPQHF. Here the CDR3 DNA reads TGCGCCAGCAGCCAAGATCCCGCGCAGGGTTTTAGCCGCAATCAGCCCCAGCATTTT.

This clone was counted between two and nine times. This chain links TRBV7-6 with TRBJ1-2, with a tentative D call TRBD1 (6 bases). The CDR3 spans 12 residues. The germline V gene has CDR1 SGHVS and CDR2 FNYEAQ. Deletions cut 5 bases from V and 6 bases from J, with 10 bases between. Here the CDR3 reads CASSISGDGYTF. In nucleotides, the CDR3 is TGTGCCAGCAGCATATCAGGGGATGGCTACACCTTC.

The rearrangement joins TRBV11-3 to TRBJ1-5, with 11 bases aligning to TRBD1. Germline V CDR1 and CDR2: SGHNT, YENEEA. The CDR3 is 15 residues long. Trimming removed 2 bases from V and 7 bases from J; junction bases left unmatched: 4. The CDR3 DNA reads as TGTGCCAGCAGCTTACGGACAGGGGGCAGGCAGCCCCAGCATTTT. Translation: CASSLRTGGRQPQHF. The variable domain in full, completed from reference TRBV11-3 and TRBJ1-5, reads EAGVVQSPRYKIIEKKQPVAFWCNPISGHNTLYWYLQNLGQGPELLIRYENEEAVDDSQLPKDRFSAERLKGVDSTLKIQPAELGDSAVYLCASSLRTGGRQPQHFGDGTRLSIL.

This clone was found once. CDR3: CASSLARVTFGYTF. CDR3 DNA: TGTGCCAGCAGCTTGGCGCGGGTGACATTTGGCTACACCTTC. The V call is TRBV5-6, the J call TRBJ1-2; D gene uncertain. The CDR3 runs 14 residues. CDR1 and CDR2 from the germline V gene are SGHDT and YYEEEE. Trimming removed 0 bases at V and 7 bases at J, with 13 bases between. Combining the CDR3 with reference TRBV5-6 and TRBJ1-2 gives the whole variable domain DAGVTQSPTHLIKTRGQQVTLRCSPKSGHDTVSWYQQALGQGPQFIFQYYEEEERQRGNFPDRFSGHQFPNYSSELNVNALLLGDSALYLCASSLARVTFGYTFGSGTRLTVV.

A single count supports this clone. Here the CDR3 DNA reads TGTGCCAGCAGTTACGCAGCACAACGCAAGGGGATCTCCTACGAGCAGTACTTC. It is translated as CASSYAAQRKGISYEQYF. This chain connects TRBV6-2 or TRBV6-3 to TRBJ2-7, with a possible D match to TRBD1 (5 bases). Germline V gives CDR1 MNHEY, CDR2 SVGEGT. Trimming took off 2 bases at V and 0 bases at J, with 20 bases between the two ends. CDR3 size: 18 residues.

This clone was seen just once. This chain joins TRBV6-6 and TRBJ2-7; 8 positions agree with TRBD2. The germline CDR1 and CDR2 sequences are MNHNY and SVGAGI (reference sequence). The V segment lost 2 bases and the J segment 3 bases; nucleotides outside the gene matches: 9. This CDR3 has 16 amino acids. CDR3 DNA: TGTGCCAGCAGTTACGGTCTCGGGGGGGATAACTACGAGCAGTACTTC. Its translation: CASSYGLGGDNYEQYF.

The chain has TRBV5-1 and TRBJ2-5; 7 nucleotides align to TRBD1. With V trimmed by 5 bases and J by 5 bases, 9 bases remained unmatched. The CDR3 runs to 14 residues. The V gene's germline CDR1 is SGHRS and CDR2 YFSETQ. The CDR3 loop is CASRFTGTVETQYF. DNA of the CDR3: TGCGCCAGCAGGTTTACCGGGACAGTGGAGACCCAGTACTTC.

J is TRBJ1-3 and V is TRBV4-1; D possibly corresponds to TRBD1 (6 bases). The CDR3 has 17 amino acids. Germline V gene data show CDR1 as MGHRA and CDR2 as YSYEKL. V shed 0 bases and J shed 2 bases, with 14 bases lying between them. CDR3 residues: CASSQDWVAGAGNTIYF. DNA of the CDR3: TGCGCCAGCAGCCAAGACTGGGTGGCAGGGGCTGGAAACACCATATATTTT.